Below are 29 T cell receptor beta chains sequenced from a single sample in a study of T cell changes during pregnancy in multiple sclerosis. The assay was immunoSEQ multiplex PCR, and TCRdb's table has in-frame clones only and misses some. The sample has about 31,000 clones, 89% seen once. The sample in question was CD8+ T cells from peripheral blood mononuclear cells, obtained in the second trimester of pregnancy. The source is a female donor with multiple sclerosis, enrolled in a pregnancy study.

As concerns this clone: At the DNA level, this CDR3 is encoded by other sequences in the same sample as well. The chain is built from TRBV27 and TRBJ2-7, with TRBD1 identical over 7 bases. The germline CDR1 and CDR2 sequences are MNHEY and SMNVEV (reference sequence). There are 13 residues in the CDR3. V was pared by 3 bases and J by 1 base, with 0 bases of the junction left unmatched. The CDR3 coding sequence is TGTGCCAGCAGTTTGGGACAGTCCTACGAGCAGTACTTC. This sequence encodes CASSLGQSYEQYF.

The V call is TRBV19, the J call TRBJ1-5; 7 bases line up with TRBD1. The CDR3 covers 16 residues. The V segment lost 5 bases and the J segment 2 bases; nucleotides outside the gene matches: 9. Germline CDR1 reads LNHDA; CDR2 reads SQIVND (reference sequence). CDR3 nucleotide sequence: TGTGCCAGTAGTGAAGTAGGGGGCTCGGGCAATCAGCCCCAGCATTTT. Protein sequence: CASSEVGGSGNQPQHF.

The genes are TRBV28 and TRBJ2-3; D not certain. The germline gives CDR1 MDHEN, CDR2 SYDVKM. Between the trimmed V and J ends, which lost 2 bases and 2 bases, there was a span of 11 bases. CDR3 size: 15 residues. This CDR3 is CASSLGLPPTDTQYF. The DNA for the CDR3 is TGTGCCAGCAGTTTAGGCCTGCCACCCACAGATACGCAGTATTTT.

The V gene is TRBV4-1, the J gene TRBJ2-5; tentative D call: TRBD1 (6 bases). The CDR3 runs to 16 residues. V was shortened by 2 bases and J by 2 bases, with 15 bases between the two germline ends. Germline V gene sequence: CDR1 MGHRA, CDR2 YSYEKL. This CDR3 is CASSQNRDTEQETQYF. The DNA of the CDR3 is TGCGCCAGCAGCCAAAACCGGGACACCGAACAAGAGACCCAGTACTTC.

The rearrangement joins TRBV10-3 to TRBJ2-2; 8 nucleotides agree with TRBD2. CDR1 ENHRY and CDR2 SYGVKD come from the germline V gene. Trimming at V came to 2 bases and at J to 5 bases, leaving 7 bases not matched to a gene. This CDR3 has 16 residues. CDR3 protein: CAISEVGVAGTGELFF. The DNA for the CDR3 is TGTGCCATCAGTGAGGTGGGGGTAGCGGGAACCGGGGAGCTGTTTTTT.

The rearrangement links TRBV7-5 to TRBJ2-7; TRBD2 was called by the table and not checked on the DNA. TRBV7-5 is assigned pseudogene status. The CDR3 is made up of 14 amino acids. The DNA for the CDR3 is TGTGCCAGAAGCCCCAACTCTATCTACTACGAGCAGTACTTC. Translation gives CARSPNSIYYEQYF.

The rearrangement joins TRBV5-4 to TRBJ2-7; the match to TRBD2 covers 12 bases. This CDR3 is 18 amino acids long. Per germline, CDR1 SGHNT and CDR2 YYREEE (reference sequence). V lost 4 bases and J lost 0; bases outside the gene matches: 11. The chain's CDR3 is CASSPGLAGQESSYEQYF. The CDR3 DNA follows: TGTGCCAGCAGCCCGGGACTAGCGGGCCAGGAGAGCTCCTACGAGCAGTACTTC.

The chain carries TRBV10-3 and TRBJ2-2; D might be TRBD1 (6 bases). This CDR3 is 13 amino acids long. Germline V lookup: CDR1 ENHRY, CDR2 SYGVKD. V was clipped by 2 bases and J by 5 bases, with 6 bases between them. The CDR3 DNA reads TGTGCCATCAGTGAGCAGGGGACCGGGGAGCTGTTTTTT. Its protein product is CAISEQGTGELFF.

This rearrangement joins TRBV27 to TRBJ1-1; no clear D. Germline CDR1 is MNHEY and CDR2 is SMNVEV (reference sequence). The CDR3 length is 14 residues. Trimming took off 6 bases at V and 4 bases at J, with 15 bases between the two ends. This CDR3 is CASSSRIGPTEAFF. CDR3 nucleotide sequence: TGTGCCAGCAGCTCCCGCATTGGGCCCACTGAAGCTTTCTTT.

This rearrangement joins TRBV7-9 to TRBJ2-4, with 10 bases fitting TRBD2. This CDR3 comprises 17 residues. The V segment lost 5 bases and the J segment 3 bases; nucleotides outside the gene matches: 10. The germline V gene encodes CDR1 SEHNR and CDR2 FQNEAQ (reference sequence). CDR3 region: CASSRSAGGPGKNIQYF. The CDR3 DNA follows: TGTGCCAGCAGCCGATCAGCGGGAGGGCCCGGCAAAAACATTCAGTACTTC.

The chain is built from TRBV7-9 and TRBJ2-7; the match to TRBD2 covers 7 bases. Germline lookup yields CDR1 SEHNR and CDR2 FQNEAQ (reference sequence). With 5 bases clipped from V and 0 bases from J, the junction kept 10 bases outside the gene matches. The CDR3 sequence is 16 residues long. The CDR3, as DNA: TGTGCCAGCAGCCCGGTACGGGAGGCCTTCTCCTACGAGCAGTACTTC. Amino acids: CASSPVREAFSYEQYF. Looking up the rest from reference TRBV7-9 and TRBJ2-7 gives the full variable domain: DTGVSQNPRHKITKRGQNVTFRCDPISEHNRLYWYRQTLGQGPEFLTYFQNEAQLEKSRLLSDRFSAERPKGSFSTLEIQRTEQGDSAMYLCASSPVREAFSYEQYFGPGTRLTVT.

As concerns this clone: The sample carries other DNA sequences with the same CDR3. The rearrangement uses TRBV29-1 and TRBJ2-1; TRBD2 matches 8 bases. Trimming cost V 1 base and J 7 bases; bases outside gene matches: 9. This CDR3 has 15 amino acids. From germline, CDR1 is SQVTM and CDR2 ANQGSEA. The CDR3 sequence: CSVEASGTRLNEQFF. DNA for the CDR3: TGCAGCGTTGAAGCCTCGGGGACTAGATTAAATGAGCAGTTCTTC.

The CDR3 nucleotides are TGTGCCAGCAGTCACGGACTTAGCGGCTCCTACAATGAGCAGTTCTTC. It encodes CASSHGLSGSYNEQFF. The rearrangement uses TRBV27 and TRBJ2-1; possibly TRBD2 for D (6 bases). V was shortened by 5 bases and J by 0 bases, with 14 bases between the two germline ends. Germline assignment: CDR1 MNHEY and CDR2 SMNVEV (reference sequence). This CDR3 contains 16 residues.

Written as DNA, the CDR3 is TGCAGCGTTGCCCGGACACTTAACACTGAAGCTTTCTTT. Residues: CSVARTLNTEAFF. This rearrangement joins TRBV29-1 to TRBJ1-1; D may be TRBD1 (5 bases). Between the trimmed V and J ends, which lost 4 bases and 2 bases, there was a span of 11 bases. CDR1 SQVTM and CDR2 ANQGSEA come from the germline V gene. This CDR3 is built from 13 residues.

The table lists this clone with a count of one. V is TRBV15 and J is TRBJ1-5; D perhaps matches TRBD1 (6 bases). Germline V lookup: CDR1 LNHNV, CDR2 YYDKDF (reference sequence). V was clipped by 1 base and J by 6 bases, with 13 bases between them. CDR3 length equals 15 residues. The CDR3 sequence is CATSRGTDPPQPQHF. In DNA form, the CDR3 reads TGTGCCACCAGCAGAGGGACAGATCCACCTCAGCCCCAGCATTTT.

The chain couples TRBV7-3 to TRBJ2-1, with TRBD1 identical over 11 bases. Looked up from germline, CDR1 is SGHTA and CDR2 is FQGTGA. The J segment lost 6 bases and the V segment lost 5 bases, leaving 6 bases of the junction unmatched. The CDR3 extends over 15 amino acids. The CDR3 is CASSRTGGFSNEQFF. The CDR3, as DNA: TGTGCCAGCAGCCGGACAGGGGGCTTTAGCAATGAGCAGTTCTTC.

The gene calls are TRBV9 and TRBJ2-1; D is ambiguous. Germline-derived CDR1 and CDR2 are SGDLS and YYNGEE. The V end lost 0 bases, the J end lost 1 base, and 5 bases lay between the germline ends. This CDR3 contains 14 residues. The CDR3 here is CASSVELSYNEQFF. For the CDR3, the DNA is TGTGCCAGCAGCGTAGAACTATCCTACAATGAGCAGTTCTTC.

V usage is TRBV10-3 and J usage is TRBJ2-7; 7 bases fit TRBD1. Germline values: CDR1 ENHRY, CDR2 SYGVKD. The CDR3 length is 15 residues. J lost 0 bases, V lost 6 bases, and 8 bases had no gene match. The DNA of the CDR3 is TGTGCCATCAGAACCCCGGGACAGAGCTCCTACGAGCAGTACTTC. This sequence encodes CAIRTPGQSSYEQYF.

The CDR3 DNA reads TGTGCTAGTGCCTCTTACAATGAGCAGTTCTTC. Amino acid sequence: CASASYNEQFF. V gene TRBV12-5 combines with J gene TRBJ2-1; D gene uncertain. CDR1 is LGHNT, CDR2 FRNRAP, per germline. Trimming stripped 7 bases from V and 4 bases from J, with 5 bases between. This CDR3 is built from 11 residues.

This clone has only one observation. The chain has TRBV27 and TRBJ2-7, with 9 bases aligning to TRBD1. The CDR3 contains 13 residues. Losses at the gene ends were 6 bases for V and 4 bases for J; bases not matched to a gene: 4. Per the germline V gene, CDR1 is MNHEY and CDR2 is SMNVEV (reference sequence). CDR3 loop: CASSETGGYEQYF. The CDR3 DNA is TGTGCCAGCAGCGAGACAGGGGGTTACGAGCAGTACTTC.

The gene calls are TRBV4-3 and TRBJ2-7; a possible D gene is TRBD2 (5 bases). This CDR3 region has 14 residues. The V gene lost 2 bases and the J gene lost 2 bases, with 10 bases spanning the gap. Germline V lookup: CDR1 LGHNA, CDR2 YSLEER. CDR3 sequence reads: CASSQSSGTYEQYF. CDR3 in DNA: TGCGCCAGCAGCCAATCTTCCGGGACCTACGAGCAGTACTTC.

In DNA form, the CDR3 reads TGTGCCAGCAGTTACTCCGGGACAGGGGGAACAGATACGCAGTATTTT. It translates to CASSYSGTGGTDTQYF. The chain employs TRBV6-5 and TRBJ2-3, with 11 bases lining up with TRBD1. The V segment lost 0 bases and the J segment 3 bases; nucleotides outside the gene matches: 2. The CDR3 runs to 16 residues. Germline assignment: CDR1 MNHEY and CDR2 SVGAGI.

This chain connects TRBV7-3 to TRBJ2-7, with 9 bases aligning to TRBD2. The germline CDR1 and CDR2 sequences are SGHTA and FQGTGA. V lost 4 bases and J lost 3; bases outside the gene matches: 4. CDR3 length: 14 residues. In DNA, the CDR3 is TGTGCCAGCAGCTCAGCGGGAGGCCTCTACGAGCAGTACTTC. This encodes CASSSAGGLYEQYF.

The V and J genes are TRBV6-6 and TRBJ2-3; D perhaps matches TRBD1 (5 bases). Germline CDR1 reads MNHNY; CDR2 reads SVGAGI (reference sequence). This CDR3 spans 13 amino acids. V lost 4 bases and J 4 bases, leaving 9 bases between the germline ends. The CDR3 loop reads CASSFQGADTQYF. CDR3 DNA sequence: TGTGCCAGCAGTTTTCAAGGGGCAGATACGCAGTATTTT.

The DNA of the CDR3 is TGCAGCGCCCGGGGGGATGGCTACACCTTC. Protein product: CSARGDGYTF. V and J are TRBV29-1 and TRBJ1-2, with D possibly matching TRBD1 (5 bases). The CDR3 is 10 residues long. V gave up 7 bases and J gave up 6 bases, with 9 bases separating them. Per the germline V gene, CDR1 is SQVTM and CDR2 is ANQGSEA.

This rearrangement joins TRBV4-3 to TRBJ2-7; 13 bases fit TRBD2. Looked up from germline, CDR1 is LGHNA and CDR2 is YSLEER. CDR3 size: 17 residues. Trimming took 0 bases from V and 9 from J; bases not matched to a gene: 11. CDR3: CASSQDIATSGRSVQYF. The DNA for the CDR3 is TGCGCCAGCAGCCAAGACATTGCGACTAGCGGGAGGTCCGTGCAGTACTTC.

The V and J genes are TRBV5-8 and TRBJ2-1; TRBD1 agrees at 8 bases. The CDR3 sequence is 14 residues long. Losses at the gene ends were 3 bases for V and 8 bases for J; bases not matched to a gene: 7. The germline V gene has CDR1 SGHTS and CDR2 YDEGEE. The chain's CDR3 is CASSSGQGGDEQFF. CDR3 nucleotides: TGTGCCAGCAGCTCCGGACAGGGCGGGGATGAGCAGTTCTTC.

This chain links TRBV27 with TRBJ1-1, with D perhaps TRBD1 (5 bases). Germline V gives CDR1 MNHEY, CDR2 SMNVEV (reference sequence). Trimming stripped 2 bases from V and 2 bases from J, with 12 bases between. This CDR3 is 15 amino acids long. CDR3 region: CASSLGYGANTEAFF. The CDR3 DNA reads TGTGCCAGCAGTTTAGGGTATGGGGCCAACACTGAAGCTTTCTTT.

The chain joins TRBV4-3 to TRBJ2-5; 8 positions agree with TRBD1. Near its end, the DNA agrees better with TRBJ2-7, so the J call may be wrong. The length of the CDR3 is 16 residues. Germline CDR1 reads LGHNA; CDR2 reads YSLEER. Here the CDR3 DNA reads TGCGCCAGCAGCCAAGATCGACAGGGGAACTCCTACGAGCAGTACTTC. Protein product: CASSQDRQGNSYEQYF.